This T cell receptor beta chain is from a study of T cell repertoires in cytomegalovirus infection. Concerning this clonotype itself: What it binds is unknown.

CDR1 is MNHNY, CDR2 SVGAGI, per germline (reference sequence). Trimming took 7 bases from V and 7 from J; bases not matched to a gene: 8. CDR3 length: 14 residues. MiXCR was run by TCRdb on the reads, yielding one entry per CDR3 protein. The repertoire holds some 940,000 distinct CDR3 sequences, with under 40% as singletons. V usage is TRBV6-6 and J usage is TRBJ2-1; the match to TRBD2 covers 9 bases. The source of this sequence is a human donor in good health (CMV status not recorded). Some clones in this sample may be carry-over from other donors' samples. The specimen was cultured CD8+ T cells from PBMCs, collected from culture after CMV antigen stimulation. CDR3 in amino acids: CASTSLAGGNEQFF. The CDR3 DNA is TGTGCCAGCACGTCACTAGCGGGTGGAAATGAGCAGTTCTTC.